The T cell receptor (beta chain) described here comes from a study of Ad26.COV2.S vaccination and SARS-CoV-2 variants. This CDR3 is built from 16 residues. Germline CDR1 reads SGHNT; CDR2 reads YENEEA. Trimming took 8 bases from V and 1 from J; bases not matched to a gene: 9. The method was immunoSEQ multiplex PCR; TCRdb's version includes in-frame clones alone and lacks a portion of them. The table includes some 180,000 clones, roughly 85% detected once. This sample comprised peripheral blood, obtained after recovery from COVID-19. The rearrangement joins TRBV11-3 to TRBJ2-3; 10 nucleotides line up with TRBD2. The receptor's source is a human donor who had recovered from COVID-19. CDR3: CASSLGLAGGTDTQYF. The CDR3 DNA sequence: TGTGCCAGCTCATTAGGGCTAGCGGGAGGCACAGATACGCAGTATTTT. Full variable domain (remainder filled in from reference TRBV11-3 and TRBJ2-3): EAGVVQSPRYKIIEKKQPVAFWCNPISGHNTLYWYLQNLGQGPELLIRYENEEAVDDSQLPKDRFSAERLKGVDSTLKIQPAELGDSAVYLCASSLGLAGGTDTQYFGPGTRLTVL.